Included here is one T cell receptor beta chain sequence, with context. The CDR3 covers 14 residues. From germline, CDR1 is SGHDT and CDR2 YYEEEE. Trimming left V 4 bases short and J 4 bases short, with 11 bases between. This sample is part of a study of Tregs in tolerant kidney transplant recipients. Clones were sequenced by immunoSEQ multiplex PCR, and TCRdb holds only the in-frame ones, with some missing. The sample holds 85,000 to 100,000 clones, more than 85% seen once. The sequence came from a human donor who received a combined kidney and bone marrow transplant. The rearrangement uses TRBV5-6 and TRBJ2-2, with D perhaps matching TRBD1 (6 bases). The source was CD4+ T cells from blood, collected before the transplant. CDR3 loop: CASSQTGSTGELFF. The CDR3 coding sequence is TGTGCCAGCAGCCAGACAGGAAGCACCGGGGAGCTGTTTTTT.